This entry concerns a single TCR beta chain. What it binds is not known. CDR1 is SGHTA and CDR2 is FQGTGA in the germline V gene. The CDR3 loop spans 13 amino acids. V lost 1 base, J lost 6 bases, and 10 bases lay in between. Unique molecular identifiers were incorporated when the TCRbeta library was constructed. TCRdb re-analysed the PCR reads in MiXCR, keeping a single row per CDR3 protein. The sample consists of 250,000 to 350,000 distinct CDR3 sequences, more than 20% of them appearing once. The data were taken from a study of T-cell reconstitution after alpha-beta-depleted transplantation in children. Study outcomes and limitations: Surviving recipient T cells and thymic progenitors produced the high day-60 TCRbeta diversity seen in some patients.

This clonotype was obtained from a male patient between 10 and 17 years old who had a stem cell transplant for acute lymphoblastic leukemia, so the T cells may come from the graft donor. This chain uses TRBV7-3 with TRBJ2-7, with a weak D call TRBD2 (6 bases). The sequenced sample was PBMCs, mostly from graft donor cells, obtained 180 days after TCRalphabeta/CD19-depleted stem cell transplant. CDR3 amino acids: CASSLMIGGEQYF. In DNA, the CDR3 is TGTGCCAGCAGCTTAATGATCGGGGGCGAGCAGTACTTC.